This T cell receptor beta chain came from a study of T cells in Graves' hyperthyroidism and ophthalmopathy. What was amplified from RNA transcripts were TCR beta CDR3 regions. First-round RT-PCR with HTBI primers amplified the TCR CDR3 region. TCRdb reprocessed the multiplex PCR reads via MiXCR and lists one record per CDR3 protein. The sample gives hundreds of thousands of distinct CDR3 sequences, about 35% of which show up once; roughly 30% is in the top ten. Patients were excluded for uncontrolled infection, other autoimmune disease, pregnancy or lactation. The diagnoses drew upon clinical symptoms, serum thyroxine and TRAb, thyroid ultrasound and orbital computed tomography. General observations from the study: Ophthalmopathy stood apart from stable hyperthyroidism in a 13 V-J model. Clonotypes that were expanded in thyroid above 0.001 mostly appeared in blood too.

In its sample, this clonotype was seen a few times. Its target is not known. Sequencing used blood. This receptor was taken from a woman in her forties with Graves' hyperthyroidism.

CDR3 coding DNA: TGTGCCAGCAGTGAGCAGATAAACTATGGCTACACCTTC. As protein: CASSEQINYGYTF. The rearrangement joins TRBV12-3 or TRBV12-4 to TRBJ1-2; D is unresolved. The V end was cut by 5 bases, the J end by 2 bases, with 9 bases between. The CDR3 loop spans 13 amino acids.